Presented here are 25 T cell receptor beta chains from one specimen sequenced in a study of Ad26.COV2.S vaccination and SARS-CoV-2 variants. Profiled with immunoSEQ multiplex PCR; TCRdb holds only in-frame clones, not every one. Among roughly 350,000 clones, about 89% were seen once, and the ten largest hold approximately 5%. Treatment denoted: roughly 20 received Ad26.COV2.S at low or high dose, single or two shots; about 5 received placebo; per-sample allocation not given. Samples came from day 63 after the first vaccine or placebo injection. Sequencing was performed on peripheral blood, taken in a trial of Ad26.COV2.S vaccine versus placebo. The source of these receptors is a person aged 18-60 years who received the Ad26.COV2.S COVID-19 vaccine or a placebo.

The chain has TRBV5-1 and TRBJ2-1, with 9 bases fitting TRBD2. After removal of 4 bases from V and 2 bases from J, the junction contained 4 bases not matched to a gene. From germline, CDR1 is SGHRS and CDR2 YFSETQ. The length of the CDR3 is 15 residues. For the CDR3, the DNA is TGCGCCAGCAGCCAACTAGCGGGCGCCTACAATGAGCAGTTCTTC. Protein product: CASSQLAGAYNEQFF.

V and J are TRBV6-2 or TRBV6-3 and TRBJ2-4, with TRBD1 matching over 8 bases. The CDR3 spans 15 residues. The ends lost 4 bases at V and 3 bases at J; junction bases unmatched: 5. In germline, CDR1 is MNHEY, CDR2 SVGEGT. The CDR3 DNA reads as TGTGCCAGCAGTTTTCAGGGGGCGGTCAAAAACATTCAGTACTTC. It is translated as CASSFQGAVKNIQYF.

V is TRBV27 and J is TRBJ2-6; TRBD1 is a possible D gene (5 bases). Looked up from germline, CDR1 is MNHEY and CDR2 is SMNVEV (reference sequence). Trimming cost V 5 bases and J 1 base, with 12 bases left between them. This CDR3 contains 16 residues. The CDR3 region is CASSRQRQSGANVLTF. Written as DNA, the CDR3 is TGTGCCAGCAGTCGTCAGAGACAGTCTGGGGCCAACGTCCTGACTTTC.

The chain has TRBV7-3 and TRBJ2-2; D may be TRBD1 (6 bases). The V end lost 1 base, the J end lost 0 bases, and 18 bases lay between the germline ends. Germline lookup yields CDR1 SGHTA and CDR2 FQGTGA. The CDR3 length is 19 residues. CDR3 DNA: TGTGCCAGCAGCTTAAAGGGGGAACAGGGATACGCGAACACCGGGGAGCTGTTTTTT. Amino acids: CASSLKGEQGYANTGELFF.

The V call is TRBV7-2, the J call TRBJ2-1; D gene uncertain. The CDR3 has 13 residues. V was cut by 3 bases and J by 6 bases, with 9 bases left in between. The germline gives CDR1 SGHTA, CDR2 FQGNSA. CDR3 loop: CASSFDYFNEQFF. The DNA of the CDR3 is TGTGCCAGCAGCTTCGATTACTTCAATGAGCAGTTCTTC.

V gene TRBV7-9 combines with J gene TRBJ2-5; the D is unclear. V gave up 5 bases and J gave up 0 bases, with 10 bases separating them. The CDR3 is 14 residues long. Germline lookup yields CDR1 SEHNR and CDR2 FQNEAQ (reference sequence). The CDR3 coding sequence is TGTGCCAGCAGCCCGACAAATAACCAAGAGACCCAGTACTTC. Its translation: CASSPTNNQETQYF.

The J gene is TRBJ2-6, the V gene TRBV7-8; D unresolved. The V gene's germline CDR1 is SGHVS and CDR2 FQNEAQ. The germline V and J ends were trimmed by 2 bases and 0 bases, with 23 bases remaining between them. The CDR3 has 21 amino acids. CDR3 bases: TGTGCCAGCAGCTTACGCGAAAGATTGAACCTCCCTCCCTCTGGGGCCAACGTCCTGACTTTC. It is translated as CASSLRERLNLPPSGANVLTF.

This rearrangement joins TRBV6-2 or TRBV6-3 to TRBJ1-5; D possibly corresponds to TRBD1 (6 bases). Deletions cut 4 bases from V and 6 bases from J, with 16 bases between. Germline V CDR1 and CDR2: MNHEY, SVGEGT. The CDR3 is 15 residues long. The CDR3: CASSSTGTRLQPQHF. Here the CDR3 DNA reads TGTGCCAGCAGTTCCACCGGGACACGGCTTCAGCCCCAGCATTTT.

The rearrangement uses TRBV2 and TRBJ2-5; 8 bases map to TRBD2. After removal of 5 bases from V and 1 base from J, the junction contained 6 bases not matched to a gene. This CDR3 contains 15 residues. Germline V CDR1 and CDR2: SNHLY, FYNNEI. The CDR3 nucleotides are TGTGCCAGCAGTTATAGCGGGACGTCCCAAGAGACCCAGTACTTC. It translates to CASSYSGTSQETQYF.

Here the CDR3 DNA reads TGTGCCAGCAGTTACGGCGGGGGCCTGGGTGAAAAACTGTTTTTT. Translating it yields CASSYGGGLGEKLFF. The J gene is TRBJ1-4, the V gene TRBV6-5; TRBD1 is a possible D gene (6 bases). The CDR3 loop spans 15 amino acids. The germline gives CDR1 MNHEY, CDR2 SVGAGI. Trimming shortened V by 2 bases and J by 7 bases, and 14 bases separated the two germline ends.

The rearrangement uses TRBV5-1 and TRBJ1-6, with D tentatively TRBD1 (5 bases). The CDR3 has 14 amino acids. From germline, CDR1 is SGHRS and CDR2 YFSETQ. V shed 4 bases and J shed 6 bases, with 11 bases lying between them. CDR3 sequence reads: CASSMQGGNSPLHF. DNA for the CDR3: TGCGCCAGCAGCATGCAGGGTGGTAATTCACCCCTCCACTTT.

The chain joins TRBV19 to TRBJ2-7, with 11 bases that match TRBD1. CDR1 and CDR2 (germline): LNHDA, SQIVND (reference sequence). The CDR3 length is 16 residues. V lost 0 bases to trimming and J lost 3 bases; unmatched junction nucleotides: 4. CDR3 nucleotide sequence: TGTGCCAGTAGTATAGAAGGACAGGGGGCGATCTACGAGCAGTACTTC. Its translation: CASSIEGQGAIYEQYF.

The V call is TRBV3-1 (or the pseudogene TRBV3-2), the J call TRBJ2-7, with 7 bases identical to TRBD1. V lost 5 bases and J lost 6; bases outside the gene matches: 7. The CDR3 is 13 amino acids. Germline CDR1 and CDR2: LGHDT and YNNKEL (reference sequence). CDR3 residues: CASSTGQAPEQYF. The CDR3 DNA follows: TGTGCCAGCAGCACCGGACAGGCGCCCGAGCAGTACTTC.

The chain carries TRBV3-1 (or the pseudogene TRBV3-2) and TRBJ1-1; the match to TRBD1 covers 10 bases. Germline loops: CDR1 LGHDT, CDR2 YNNKEL (reference sequence). Unmatched junction bases numbered 9, after V lost 0 bases and J lost 11 bases. The CDR3 runs to 15 residues. Here the CDR3 reads CASSQDGGTGVPAFF. The CDR3 nucleotides are TGTGCCAGCAGCCAAGATGGTGGGACAGGGGTACCTGCTTTCTTT.

This sequence joins TRBV12-3 or TRBV12-4 and TRBJ1-5, with a tentative D call TRBD1 (5 bases). CDR3 size: 13 residues. Trimming removed 5 bases from V and 8 bases from J, with 13 bases in between. CDR3 region: CASSRDWLEPQHF. The CDR3, as DNA: TGTGCCAGCAGTCGGGACTGGCTAGAGCCCCAGCATTTT.

V gene TRBV7-2 combines with J gene TRBJ2-1; D uncertain. CDR1 and CDR2 from the germline V gene are SGHTA and FQGNSA. This CDR3 region has 16 residues. Trimming cost V 0 bases and J 4 bases, with 13 bases left between them. The CDR3 nucleotides read TGTGCCAGCAGCTTAGCGCTACACCCCTCGTACAATGAGCAGTTCTTC. Encoded protein: CASSLALHPSYNEQFF. The variable domain in full, with the rest retrieved from reference TRBV7-2 and TRBJ2-1, is GAGVSQSPSNKVTEKGKDVELRCDPISGHTALYWYRQSLGQGLEFLIYFQGNSAPDKSGLPSDRFSAERTGGSVSTLTIQRTQQEDSAVYLCASSLALHPSYNEQFFGPGTRLTVL.

This clone has just one count. The genes are TRBV10-3 and TRBJ2-1; TRBD2 matches 12 bases. The CDR3 covers 19 residues. Unmatched junction bases numbered 14, after V lost 2 bases and J lost 6 bases. CDR1 and CDR2 from the germline V gene are ENHRY and SYGVKD. In nucleotides, the CDR3 is TGTGCCATCAGTGAGACGTGGACACAAGGACTAGCGGGGTCCAATGAGCAGTTCTTC. It encodes CAISETWTQGLAGSNEQFF.

This chain links TRBV27 with TRBJ2-7; 8 bases map to TRBD2. The CDR3 has 13 amino acids. V lost 8 bases, J lost 3 bases, and 6 bases stayed unmatched. Germline V gene sequence: CDR1 MNHEY, CDR2 SMNVEV (reference sequence). The CDR3 DNA follows: TGTGCCAGCGGGAGCGGGAGTCTCTACGAGCAGTACTTC. It specifies CASGSGSLYEQYF.

The J gene is TRBJ1-5, the V gene TRBV2, with 9 bases identical to TRBD1. V was clipped by 4 bases and J by 2 bases; unmatched bases: 0. This CDR3 has 14 amino acids. CDR1 and CDR2 (germline): SNHLY, FYNNEI. The CDR3 region is CASSGTGGNQPQHF. DNA of the CDR3: TGTGCCAGCAGTGGGACAGGGGGCAATCAGCCCCAGCATTTT.

The chain uses TRBV3-1 (or the pseudogene TRBV3-2) and TRBJ1-1; no firm D call. Trimming left V 0 bases short and J 1 base short, with 6 bases between. The CDR3 is 14 amino acids. Germline V gene lookup returns CDR1 LGHDT and CDR2 YNNKEL (reference sequence). The CDR3 protein is CASSQEAGNTEAFF. The CDR3 nucleotides are TGTGCCAGCAGCCAAGAGGCAGGGAACACTGAAGCTTTCTTT.

The chain couples TRBV7-6 to TRBJ1-4; no firm D call. Germline loops: CDR1 SGHVS, CDR2 FNYEAQ. CDR3 length: 15 residues. Trimming cost V 5 bases and J 5 bases, with 15 bases left between them. This chain's CDR3 is CASSRVKGLNEKLFF. CDR3 coding DNA: TGTGCCAGCAGCAGAGTCAAAGGGCTGAATGAAAAACTGTTTTTT.

The CDR3 loop reads CASSHLLGGLAGDYEQYF. CDR3 sequence (DNA): TGTGCCAGCAGCCATTTGCTAGGAGGACTAGCGGGAGACTACGAGCAGTACTTC. The chain joins TRBV7-9 to TRBJ2-7, with 13 bases matching TRBD2. The CDR3 is made up of 18 amino acids. V lost 5 bases and J lost 3; bases outside the gene matches: 13. Per the germline V gene, CDR1 is SEHNR and CDR2 is FQNEAQ (reference sequence).

J is TRBJ2-1 and V is TRBV11-2, with 10 bases identical to TRBD2. The germline gives CDR1 SGHAT, CDR2 FQNNGV. The CDR3 covers 15 residues. With 1 base clipped from V and 8 bases from J, the junction kept 5 bases outside the gene matches. The CDR3 DNA sequence: TGTGCCAGCAGCTTAGTAAGCGGGAGGGCCCATGAGCAGTTCTTC. Translated, it gives CASSLVSGRAHEQFF.

The chain has TRBV10-3 and TRBJ1-5, with D possibly matching TRBD1 (5 bases). CDR1 is ENHRY and CDR2 is SYGVKD in the germline V gene. Trimming removed 6 bases at V and 1 base at J, with 10 bases between. There are 14 residues in the CDR3. This chain's CDR3 is CAISGGESNQPQHF. DNA of the CDR3: TGTGCCATCAGCGGGGGAGAAAGCAATCAGCCCCAGCATTTT.

The chain combines TRBV5-1 with TRBJ1-2; D might be TRBD1 (6 bases). CDR1 is SGHRS and CDR2 is YFSETQ in the germline V gene. This CDR3 contains 13 residues. V lost 7 bases and J 7 bases, leaving 17 bases between the germline ends. CDR3: CASGYGGGSGYTF. The CDR3 DNA is TGCGCCAGCGGCTATGGAGGGGGATCTGGCTACACCTTC.